This T cell receptor beta chain appears in the sequencing data of a study of regulatory T cells in long-lasting Graves disease. Study background: Persistence in Graves' disease denoted antithyroid drug use beyond 5 years alongside positive TSH receptor antibodies.

There are many counts of this clonotype. Both iRepertoire HTBI primers and Arm-PCR of CDR3 regions were used to build the TCR beta libraries. Each CDR3 protein gets one entry after TCRdb re-called the multiplex PCR reads with MiXCR. Seen here are almost 350,000 distinct CDR3 sequences, around a fifth observed once, and the top ten hold about 29%. This sample's time point: persistent/refractory GD, antithyroid drugs over 5 years with positive TRAb. Scientists built the TCR library using RNA that was extracted from PBMCs. It was American Thyroid Association guidelines that determined Graves' disease diagnosis. V trimming: 2 bases; J trimming: 6 bases; junction bases outside the gene matches: 1. The CDR3 has 12 residues. Germline V lookup: CDR1 SGHRS, CDR2 YFSETQ.

The TCR sequence derives from a female donor with Graves disease. Sample: peripheral blood mononuclear cells (PBMCs), taken when the disease was refractory, from a patient treated with antithyroid drugs. The rearrangement uses TRBV5-1 and TRBJ2-7, with TRBD1 matching over 8 bases. The CDR3: CASSFTGGEQYF. The CDR3 bases are TGCGCCAGCAGCTTCACAGGGGGCGAGCAGTACTTC.